The clone carrying this T cell receptor beta chain has only a few counts. A second PCR of about 6 to 12 cycles used a sample-barcoded 5' primer and a J-beta primer mix. A single record per CDR3 protein comes from TCRdb applying MiXCR to the 5' RACE reads. Of hundreds of thousands of distinct CDR3 sequences listed, more than 20% were seen once; the top ten hold roughly 3.4%. V gave up 6 bases and J gave up 4 bases, with 9 bases separating them. CDR1 is MNHEY, CDR2 SVGEGT, per germline. The CDR3 contains 13 residues. The sample originates from a study of blood T cells in healthy people across ages. Study details: Capture via template switching afforded approximately one barcoded beta molecule per two T cells.

The draw of peripheral blood yielded ten milliliters from each donor. The chain combines TRBV6-2 or TRBV6-3 with TRBJ2-2; TRBD2 might be the D (5 bases). The source material was blood. The source of this sequence is a man in his 70s in good health. Here the CDR3 reads CASRDTSTGELFF. Written as DNA, the CDR3 is TGTGCCAGCAGAGATACTAGCACCGGGGAGCTGTTTTTT.